A single sample gave rise to the 26 T cell receptor beta chains below, sequenced in a study of blood T cell repertoires in COVID-19. This table comes from immunoSEQ multiplex PCR, and its TCRdb copy is limited to in-frame clones, with some not included. Of approximately 330,000 clones listed, about 87% were seen once; the top ten hold roughly 8.9%. The sample consisted of peripheral blood. The receptors here all came from a man aged 25-40 years with COVID-19, enrolled during active disease.

The chain links TRBV7-2 to TRBJ2-1, with D tentatively TRBD2 (6 bases). Germline CDR1 SGHTA, CDR2 FQGNSA. The V end was cut by 1 base, the J end by 1 base, with 11 bases between. The CDR3 contains 16 residues. CDR3 sequence (DNA): TGTGCCAGCAGCTTAGGAGGCGGGATATCCTACAATGAGCAGTTCTTC. Its protein product is CASSLGGGISYNEQFF.

The chain combines TRBV4-2 with TRBJ2-5; 10 nucleotides align to TRBD1. J lost 4 bases, V lost 6 bases, and 11 bases had no gene match. Per the germline V gene, CDR1 is LGHNA and CDR2 is YNFKEQ. The CDR3 is made up of 16 amino acids. The CDR3 DNA follows: TGTGCCAGCAGGCGGACCCGGACAGGGGGGGGAGAGACCCAGTACTTC. It specifies CASRRTRTGGGETQYF.

The V and J genes are TRBV14 and TRBJ2-5, with D possibly being TRBD1 (5 bases). From germline, CDR1 is SGHDN and CDR2 FVKESK. This CDR3 is built from 13 residues. V was trimmed by 9 bases and J by 2 bases, leaving 13 bases between them. In DNA form, the CDR3 reads TGTGCCAGTCGACAGACTTCACAAGAGACCCAGTACTTC. Protein: CASRQTSQETQYF.

CDR3 residues: CASSLARGNTEAFF. The CDR3 DNA reads as TGTGCCAGCAGCTTAGCTCGGGGGAACACTGAAGCTTTCTTT. The V gene is TRBV11-1, the J gene TRBJ1-1; D is ambiguous. Germline loops: CDR1 SGHAT, CDR2 FQDESV (reference sequence). Trimming removed 0 bases at V and 1 base at J, with 6 bases between. The CDR3 is made up of 14 amino acids.

This clone was seen only a few times. This chain uses TRBV7-9 with TRBJ2-7; 7 nucleotides line up with TRBD2. V dropped 1 base and J dropped 12; count of bases not matched to a gene: 3. Germline loops: CDR1 SEHNR, CDR2 FQNEAQ (reference sequence). The CDR3 contains 11 residues. The CDR3 is CASSLVAGVYF. As DNA, the CDR3 is TGTGCCAGCAGCTTAGTGGCGGGAGTGTACTTC.

The chain joins TRBV27 to TRBJ2-1, with a weak D call TRBD2 (6 bases). Trimming cost V 8 bases and J 2 bases, with 19 bases left between them. This CDR3 is 16 amino acids long. Germline lookup yields CDR1 MNHEY and CDR2 SMNVEV (reference sequence). The CDR3 sequence: CASGQKGLAPYNEQFF. The CDR3 nucleotides read TGTGCCAGCGGCCAGAAGGGCCTAGCGCCCTACAATGAGCAGTTCTTC.

The gene calls are TRBV29-1 and TRBJ2-6; D perhaps matches TRBD1 (6 bases). The germline gives CDR1 SQVTM, CDR2 ANQGSEA. Deletions cut 4 bases from V and 0 bases from J, with 13 bases between. CDR3 length: 16 amino acids. CDR3 DNA: TGCAGCGTTGGGGGGCTAAGGGACTCTGGGGCCAACGTCCTGACTTTC. It codes for CSVGGLRDSGANVLTF.

This clone was recorded a few times. This chain connects TRBV27 to TRBJ2-3, with D tentatively TRBD1 (5 bases). The V gene's germline CDR1 is MNHEY and CDR2 SMNVEV (reference sequence). The length of the CDR3 is 16 residues. V was trimmed by 3 bases and J by 5 bases, leaving 18 bases between them. In DNA, the CDR3 is TGTGCCAGCAGTTTCAGAGGACCTTGGCAGGGAGATACGCAGTATTTT. Amino acid sequence: CASSFRGPWQGDTQYF.

With respect to this clone: The junction and the germline gene differ at one end; a read error may be behind it. This chain links TRBV29-1 with TRBJ2-2; TRBD1 is a possible D gene (6 bases). The V gene's germline CDR1 is SQVTM and CDR2 ANQGSEA. The CDR3 spans 12 residues. Here the CDR3 reads CSGTGNAGELFF. The DNA for the CDR3 is TGCAGCGGAACAGGGAACGCCGGGGAGCTGTTTTTT.

This clone came up a few times. The V and J genes are TRBV29-1 and TRBJ2-7, with D tentatively TRBD1 (5 bases). The germline V gene has CDR1 SQVTM and CDR2 ANQGSEA. The length of the CDR3 is 15 residues. V was pared by 2 bases and J by 3 bases, with 17 bases between. CDR3: CSVERATGRGYEQYF. In DNA, the CDR3 is TGCAGCGTTGAAAGGGCCACAGGAAGGGGCTACGAGCAGTACTTC.

V gene TRBV9 combines with J gene TRBJ2-6, with 10 bases that match TRBD1. J was trimmed by 0 bases and V by 6 bases; bases with no gene match: 6. CDR1 SGDLS and CDR2 YYNGEE come from the germline V gene. The CDR3 has 17 amino acids. The CDR3 reads CASTTGQGISGANVLTF. DNA of the CDR3: TGTGCCAGCACAACGGGACAGGGGATCTCTGGGGCCAACGTCCTGACTTTC.

V and J are TRBV7-2 and TRBJ1-5, with a tentative D call TRBD1 (6 bases). V gave up 4 bases and J gave up 4 bases, with 17 bases separating them. This CDR3 contains 16 residues. Germline V gene data show CDR1 as SGHTA and CDR2 as FQGNSA. The CDR3 is CASSSLPGQANQPQHF. CDR3 DNA sequence: TGTGCCAGCAGCTCCCTGCCGGGACAAGCTAATCAGCCCCAGCATTTT.

The rearrangement uses TRBV30 and TRBJ1-5, with TRBD1 as a possible D gene (6 bases). The length of the CDR3 is 15 residues. Germline lookup yields CDR1 GTSNPN and CDR2 SVGIG (reference sequence). V was pared by 0 bases and J by 0 bases, with 9 bases between. The CDR3 coding sequence is TGTGCCTGGAGTGTGGGGGCTCATAGCAATCAGCCCCAGCATTTT. Translation gives CAWSVGAHSNQPQHF.

The chain has TRBV3-1 (or the pseudogene TRBV3-2) and TRBJ2-1, with 12 bases matching TRBD1. The CDR3 is made up of 22 amino acids. J was trimmed by 2 bases and V by 2 bases; bases with no gene match: 19. Germline values: CDR1 LGHDT, CDR2 YNNKEL (reference sequence). CDR3 nucleotide sequence: TGTGCCAGCAGCCAAAGTCAAAGACGAGGGGACAGGGGGCTCGTTACCTACAATGAGCAGTTCTTC. This translates into CASSQSQRRGDRGLVTYNEQFF.

The rearrangement links TRBV27 to TRBJ2-1; D perhaps matches TRBD2 (6 bases). Trimming shortened V by 6 bases and J by 7 bases, and 13 bases separated the two germline ends. The CDR3 contains 13 residues. CDR1 MNHEY and CDR2 SMNVEV come from the germline V gene (reference sequence). CDR3 in DNA: TGTGCCAGCAGCCGGCGGGGTAGGAATGAGCAGTTCTTC. Amino acid sequence: CASSRRGRNEQFF.

The rearrangement joins TRBV6-6 to TRBJ2-2, with D perhaps matching TRBD1 (6 bases). With 5 bases removed from V and 0 bases from J, the gap between germline ends came to 13 bases. Germline CDR1 reads MNHNY; CDR2 reads SVGAGI (reference sequence). The CDR3 runs 16 residues. The CDR3 nucleotides are TGTGCCAGCAGTAACCGACAGGCTGCGAACACCGGGGAGCTGTTTTTT. Translating gives CASSNRQAANTGELFF.

The rearrangement links TRBV4-2 to TRBJ2-1, with 14 nucleotides matching TRBD2. CDR1 and CDR2 from the germline V gene are LGHNA and YNFKEQ. CDR3 length: 18 residues. The trim removed 0 bases at V and 9 bases at J, leaving 10 bases unmatched. The CDR3 sequence: CASSQDLSTSGRGSEQFF. CDR3 DNA: TGTGCCAGCAGCCAAGATTTGTCGACTAGCGGGAGGGGGAGTGAGCAGTTCTTC.

J is TRBJ2-3 and V is TRBV2, with 9 nucleotides matching TRBD1. The CDR3 is 16 residues long. Germline-derived CDR1 and CDR2 are SNHLY and FYNNEI. The V segment lost 4 bases and the J segment 2 bases; nucleotides outside the gene matches: 7. The CDR3 bases are TGTGCCAGCAGTGGGTTGACAGGGGGTTTCACAGATACGCAGTATTTT. Amino acids: CASSGLTGGFTDTQYF.

The chain carries TRBV7-8 and TRBJ2-2; D not resolved. Trimming shortened V by 1 base and J by 2 bases, and 11 bases separated the two germline ends. This CDR3 has 16 amino acids. CDR1 and CDR2 from the germline V gene are SGHVS and FQNEAQ. The CDR3 here is CASSLGIRSNTGELFF. CDR3 DNA: TGTGCCAGCAGCTTAGGTATCAGGTCCAACACCGGGGAGCTGTTTTTT.

The chain couples TRBV5-4 to TRBJ2-1; tentative D call: TRBD2 (7 bases). Looked up from germline, CDR1 is SGHNT and CDR2 is YYREEE (reference sequence). V was clipped by 3 bases and J by 4 bases, with 17 bases between them. The length of the CDR3 is 16 residues. CDR3 loop: CASSSGGRGLYNEQFF. The CDR3 DNA reads as TGTGCCAGCAGCTCCGGCGGGCGGGGGCTTTACAATGAGCAGTTCTTC.

The gene calls are TRBV11-2 and TRBJ2-3; the match to TRBD2 covers 9 bases. The junction had 16 bases not matched to a gene; V was cut back by 8 bases and J by 7 bases. From germline, CDR1 is SGHAT and CDR2 FQNNGV. This CDR3 is 16 amino acids long. The chain's CDR3 is CASADRLAERPYTQYF. CDR3 sequence (DNA): TGTGCCAGCGCGGACCGACTAGCGGAGAGGCCTTATACGCAGTATTTT.

This clone was counted a few times. The chain recombines TRBV5-6 with TRBJ1-4; 8 nucleotides agree with TRBD1. The CDR3 contains 14 residues. V shed 6 bases, J shed 8 bases, and the junction held 9 bases outside the gene matches. Germline assignment: CDR1 SGHDT and CDR2 YYEEEE. CDR3 loop: CASNLGQGAEKLFF. As DNA, the CDR3 is TGTGCCAGCAACCTGGGGCAGGGGGCCGAAAAACTGTTTTTT.

This chain uses TRBV7-2 with TRBJ1-1; TRBD1 aligns across 7 bases. The CDR3 length is 14 residues. The germline V gene encodes CDR1 SGHTA and CDR2 FQGNSA. The trim removed 5 bases at V and 0 bases at J, leaving 3 bases unmatched. The CDR3 loop is CASSATGLNTEAFF. The CDR3 region has the DNA TGTGCCAGCAGCGCGACAGGGCTGAACACTGAAGCTTTCTTT.

This chain joins TRBV7-8 and TRBJ1-1; no firm D call. CDR3 length equals 13 residues. Germline V CDR1 and CDR2: SGHVS, FQNEAQ. V dropped 5 bases and J dropped 6 bases, with 13 bases sitting between them. CDR3 DNA sequence: TGTGCCAGCAGCCTCTATCGGGGATCTGAAGCTTTCTTT. Translation gives CASSLYRGSEAFF.

The rearrangement joins TRBV5-1 to TRBJ1-5, with a tentative D call TRBD1 (5 bases). The CDR3 loop spans 15 amino acids. Trimming removed 0 bases at V and 3 bases at J, with 10 bases between. The germline V gene encodes CDR1 SGHRS and CDR2 YFSETQ. CDR3 sequence (DNA): TGCGCCAGCAGCTTGGGTGGGGGGATCAATCAGCCCCAGCATTTT. It encodes CASSLGGGINQPQHF.

The chain couples TRBV11-2 to TRBJ1-3; no firm D call. Looked up from germline, CDR1 is SGHAT and CDR2 is FQNNGV. This CDR3 contains 17 residues. V was cut by 2 bases and J by 0 bases, with 14 bases left in between. DNA of the CDR3: TGTGCCAGCAGCTTACCCACGATCGGTCACTCTGGAAACACCATATATTTT. Its protein is CASSLPTIGHSGNTIYF.